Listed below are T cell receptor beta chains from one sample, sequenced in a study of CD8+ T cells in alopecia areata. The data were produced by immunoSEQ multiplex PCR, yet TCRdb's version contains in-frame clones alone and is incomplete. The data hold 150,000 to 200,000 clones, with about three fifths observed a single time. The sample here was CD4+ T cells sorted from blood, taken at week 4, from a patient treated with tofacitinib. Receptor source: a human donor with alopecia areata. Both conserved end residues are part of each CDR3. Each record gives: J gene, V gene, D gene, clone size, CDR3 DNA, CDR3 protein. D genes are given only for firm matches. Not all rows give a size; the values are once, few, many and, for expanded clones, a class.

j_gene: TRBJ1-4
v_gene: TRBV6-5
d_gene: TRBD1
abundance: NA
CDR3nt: TGTGCCAGCAGTCCCACCGGCAGGGGGGGTGAAAAACTGTTTTTT
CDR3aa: CASSPTGRGGEKLFF

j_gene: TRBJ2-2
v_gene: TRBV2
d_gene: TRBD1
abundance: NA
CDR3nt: TGTGCCAGTACTGGGACAGGGTGGCTGTTTTTT
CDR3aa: CASTGTGWLFF

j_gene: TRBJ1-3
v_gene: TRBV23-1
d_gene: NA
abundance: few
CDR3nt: TGCGCCAGCAGTCAATCGGATTCCACAGGTTGCAACCACTCTGGAAACACCATATATTTT
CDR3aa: CASSQSDSTGCNHSGNTIYF

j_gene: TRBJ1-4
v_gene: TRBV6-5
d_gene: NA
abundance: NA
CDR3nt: TGTGCCAGCAGTATTGGATCGAAGGGTGAAAAACTGTTTTTT
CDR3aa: CASSIGSKGEKLFF

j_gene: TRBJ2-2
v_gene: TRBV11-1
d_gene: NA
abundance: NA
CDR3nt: TGTGCCAGCAGCCTGGACAGTAACACCGGGGAGCTGTTTTTT
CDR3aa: CASSLDSNTGELFF

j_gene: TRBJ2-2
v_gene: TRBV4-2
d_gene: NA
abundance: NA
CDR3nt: TGTGCCAGCAGCCAAGAGAACAGTCACACCGGGGAGCTGTTTTTT
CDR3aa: CASSQENSHTGELFF

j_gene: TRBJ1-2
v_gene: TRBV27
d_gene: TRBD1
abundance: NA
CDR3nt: TGTGCCAGCAGTTTATCGGGCCTAGGTGGACAGGGACAGGGTGCCTCTAACTATGGCTACACCTTC
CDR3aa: CASSLSGLGGQGQGASNYGYTF

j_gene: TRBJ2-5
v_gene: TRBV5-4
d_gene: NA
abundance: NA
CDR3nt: TGTGCCAGCAGCTTGGCCACTGCACAAGAGACCCAGTACTTC
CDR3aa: CASSLATAQETQYF

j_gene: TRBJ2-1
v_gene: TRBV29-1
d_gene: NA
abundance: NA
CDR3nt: TGCAGCGTTGTCCGAGACTACAGGCAGTTCTTC
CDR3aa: CSVVRDYRQFF

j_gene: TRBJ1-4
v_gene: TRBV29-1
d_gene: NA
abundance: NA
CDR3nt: TGCACCGTAAGACGGGACGATGAAAAACTGTTTTTT
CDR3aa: CTVRRDDEKLFF

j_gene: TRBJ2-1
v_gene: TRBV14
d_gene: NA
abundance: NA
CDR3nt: TGTGCCAGCAGCCCAGGGGGGAATGAGCAGTTCTTC
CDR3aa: CASSPGGNEQFF

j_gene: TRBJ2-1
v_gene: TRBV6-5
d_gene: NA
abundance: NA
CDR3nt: TGTGCCAGCAGTCGCCGACAGGCCCTCGGGAATGAGCAGTTCTTC
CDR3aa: CASSRRQALGNEQFF

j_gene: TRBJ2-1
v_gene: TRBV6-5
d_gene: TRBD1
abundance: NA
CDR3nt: TGTGCCAGCAGCGTTACCGGGACAGGGTTCAATGAGCAGTTCTTC
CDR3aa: CASSVTGTGFNEQFF

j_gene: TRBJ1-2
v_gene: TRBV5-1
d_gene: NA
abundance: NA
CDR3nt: TGCGCCAGCAGCTTGGAGGCGAATGGCTACACCTTC
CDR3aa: CASSLEANGYTF

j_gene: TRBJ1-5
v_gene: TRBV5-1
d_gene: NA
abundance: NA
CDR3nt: TGCGCCAGCAAACCGCCCATCGATGTAGGTCAGCCCCAGCATTTT
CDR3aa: CASKPPIDVGQPQHF

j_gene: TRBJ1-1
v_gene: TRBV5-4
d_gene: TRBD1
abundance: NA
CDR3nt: TGTGCCAGCAGCGGTGGACCAGGGGGCACTGAAGCTTTCTTT
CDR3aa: CASSGGPGGTEAFF

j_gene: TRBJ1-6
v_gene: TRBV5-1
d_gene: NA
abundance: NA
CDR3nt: TGCGCCAGCAGCCCTCCTACGGAGGGCTCACCCCTCCACTTT
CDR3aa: CASSPPTEGSPLHF

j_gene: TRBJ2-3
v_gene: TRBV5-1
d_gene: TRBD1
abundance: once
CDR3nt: TGCGCCAGCAGCTTGACAGGGGTTAGAGGAGATACGCAGTATTTT
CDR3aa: CASSLTGVRGDTQYF

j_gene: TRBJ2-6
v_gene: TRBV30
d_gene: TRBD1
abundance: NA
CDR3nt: TGTGCCTGGTCTCGGGACAGGGGGTTTGGGGCCAACGTCCTGACTTTC
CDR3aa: CAWSRDRGFGANVLTF

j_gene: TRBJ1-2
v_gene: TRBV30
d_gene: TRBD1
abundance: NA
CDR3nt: TGTGCCTGGAGTAATCCCGGGACAGGGCGACCAAATGGCTACACCTTC
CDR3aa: CAWSNPGTGRPNGYTF

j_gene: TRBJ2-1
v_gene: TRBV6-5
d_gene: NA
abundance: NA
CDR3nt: TGTGCCAGCAGTACCTTATGGGGGAATGATGAGCAGTTCTTC
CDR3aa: CASSTLWGNDEQFF

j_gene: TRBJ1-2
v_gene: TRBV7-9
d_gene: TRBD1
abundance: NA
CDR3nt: TGTGCCAGCAGCTACCGAGACAGGGCCGATGGCTACACCTTC
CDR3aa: CASSYRDRADGYTF

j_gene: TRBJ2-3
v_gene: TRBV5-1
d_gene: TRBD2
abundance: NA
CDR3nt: TGCGCCAGCAGCTTGAGGCCCCCTAGCGGGGGCACAGATACGCAGTATTTT
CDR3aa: CASSLRPPSGGTDTQYF

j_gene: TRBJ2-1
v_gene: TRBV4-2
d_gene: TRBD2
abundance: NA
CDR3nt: TGTGCCAGCAGCCTTCGACTAGCGGGGGCTTACAATGAGCAGTTCTTC
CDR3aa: CASSLRLAGAYNEQFF

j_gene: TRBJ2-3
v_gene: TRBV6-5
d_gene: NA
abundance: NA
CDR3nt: TGTGCCAGCAGTTACGTGCGGGGTATAGATACGCAGTATTTT
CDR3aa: CASSYVRGIDTQYF

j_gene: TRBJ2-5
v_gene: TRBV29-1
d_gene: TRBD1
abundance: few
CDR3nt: TGCAGCGTGGCGGGACAGGGAGGAGAGACCCAGTACTTC
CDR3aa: CSVAGQGGETQYF

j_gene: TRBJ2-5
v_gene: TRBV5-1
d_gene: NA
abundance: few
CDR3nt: TGCGCCAGCGTTGGTAGCGGTGAGACCCAGTACTTC
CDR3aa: CASVGSGETQYF

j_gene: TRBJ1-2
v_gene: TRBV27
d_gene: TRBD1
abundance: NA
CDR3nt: TGTGCCAGCAGTTTCTCAGGGGGCGCAGGCTACACCTTC
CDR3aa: CASSFSGGAGYTF

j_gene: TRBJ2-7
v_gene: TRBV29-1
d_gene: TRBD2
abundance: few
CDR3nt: TGCAGCGTCGCCGGTGGCGGGAGCTCCTACGAGCAGTACTTC
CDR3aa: CSVAGGGSSYEQYF

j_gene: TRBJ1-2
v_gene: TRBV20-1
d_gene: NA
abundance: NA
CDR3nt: TGCAGTGCTAACGGCTACACCTTC
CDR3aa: CSANGYTF

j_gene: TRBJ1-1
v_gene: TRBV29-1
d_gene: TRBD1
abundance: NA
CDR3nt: TGCAGCGTCAGGGGGCCCGAGACTGAAGCTTTCTTT
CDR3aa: CSVRGPETEAFF

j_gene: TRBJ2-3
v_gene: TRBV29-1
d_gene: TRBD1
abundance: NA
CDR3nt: TGCAGCGAGAGACAGGGACCAGATACGCAGTATTTT
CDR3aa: CSERQGPDTQYF

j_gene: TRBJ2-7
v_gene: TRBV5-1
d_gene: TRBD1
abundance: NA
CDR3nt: TGCGCCAGCAGCCAGGGACAGGGTAGATACGAGCAGTACTTC
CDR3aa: CASSQGQGRYEQYF

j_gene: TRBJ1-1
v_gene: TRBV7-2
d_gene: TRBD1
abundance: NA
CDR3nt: TGTGCCAGCAGCTTACAGGGACAGGGTTTTGGTCTCCCTGAAGCTTTCTTT
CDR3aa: CASSLQGQGFGLPEAFF

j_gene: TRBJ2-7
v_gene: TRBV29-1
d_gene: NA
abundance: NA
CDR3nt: TGCAGCGTTTTCAGGGTCGGCGAGCAGTACTTC
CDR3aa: CSVFRVGEQYF

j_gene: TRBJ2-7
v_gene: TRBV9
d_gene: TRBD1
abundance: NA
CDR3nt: TGTGCCAGCAGCGCCTGGGACAGGACTTACGAGCAGTACTTC
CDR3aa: CASSAWDRTYEQYF

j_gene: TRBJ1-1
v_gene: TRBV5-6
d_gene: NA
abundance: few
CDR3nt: TGTGCCAGCAGCTTGATCATGAACACTGAAGCTTTCTTT
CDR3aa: CASSLIMNTEAFF

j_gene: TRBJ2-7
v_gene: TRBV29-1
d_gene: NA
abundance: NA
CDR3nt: TGCAGCGTCGTCACGGGACCCTACGAGCAGTACTTC
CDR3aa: CSVVTGPYEQYF

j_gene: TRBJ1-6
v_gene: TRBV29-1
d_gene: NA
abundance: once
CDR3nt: TGCAGCGTCCAAGGCGGGGACTATAATTCACCCCTCCACTTT
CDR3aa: CSVQGGDYNSPLHF

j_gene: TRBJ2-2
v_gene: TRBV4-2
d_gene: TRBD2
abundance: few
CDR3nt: TGTGCCAGCAGCCAAAAAGCGGGGGATAACACCGGGGAGCTGTTTTTT
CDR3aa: CASSQKAGDNTGELFF

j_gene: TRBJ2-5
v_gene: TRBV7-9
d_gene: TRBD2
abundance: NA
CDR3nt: TGTGCCAGCAGCCAGCGGACTAGCGGGGGCCCTCTGGGTGAGCAGTACTTC
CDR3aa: CASSQRTSGGPLGEQYF

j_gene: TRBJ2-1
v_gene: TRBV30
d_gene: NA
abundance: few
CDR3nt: TGTGCCTTCTGGACAAACAATGAGCAGTTCTTC
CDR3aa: CAFWTNNEQFF

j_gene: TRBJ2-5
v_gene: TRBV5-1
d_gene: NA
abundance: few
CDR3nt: TGCGCCAGCAGCTTCAAGGGAGAGACCCAGTACTTC
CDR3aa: CASSFKGETQYF

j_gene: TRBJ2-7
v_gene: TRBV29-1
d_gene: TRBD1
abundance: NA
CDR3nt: TGCAGCGTCCGACCGGGACAGGGATCCTACGAGCAGTACTTC
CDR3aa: CSVRPGQGSYEQYF